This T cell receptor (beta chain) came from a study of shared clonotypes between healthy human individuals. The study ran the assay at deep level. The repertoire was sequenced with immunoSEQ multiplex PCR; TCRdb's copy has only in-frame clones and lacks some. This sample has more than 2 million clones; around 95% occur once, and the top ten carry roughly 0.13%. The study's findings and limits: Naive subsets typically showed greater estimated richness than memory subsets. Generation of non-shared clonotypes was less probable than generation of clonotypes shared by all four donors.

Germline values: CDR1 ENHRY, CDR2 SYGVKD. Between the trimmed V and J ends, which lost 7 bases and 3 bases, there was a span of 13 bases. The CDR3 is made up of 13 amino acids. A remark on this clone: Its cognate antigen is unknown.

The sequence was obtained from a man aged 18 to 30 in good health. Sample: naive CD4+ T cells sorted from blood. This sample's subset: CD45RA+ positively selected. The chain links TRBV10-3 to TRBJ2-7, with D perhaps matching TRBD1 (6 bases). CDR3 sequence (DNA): TGTGCCATCAATCAGGGGCAGGACTACGAGCAGTACTTC. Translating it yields CAINQGQDYEQYF.